A selection of T cell receptor beta chains follows, all from one sample in a study of T cells in Graves' hyperthyroidism and ophthalmopathy. Each CDR3 protein is one row after TCRdb ran MiXCR on the multiplex PCR reads. The sample includes about 270,000 distinct CDR3 sequences, over 12% of them seen just once. The sequenced sample was blood. Source of these receptors: a woman aged 50 to 65 with Graves' hyperthyroidism that later progressed to Graves' ophthalmopathy. CDR3s include the opening cysteine and the closing phenylalanine or tryptophan. The order of the fields is CDR3 DNA, CDR3 protein, clone size, V gene, J gene, D gene. The D gene is left open where the match is weak. Clone size appears in some rows only: once, few, many, or a class for an expanded clone.

TGCAGTGTTCAGACTAGCAAAGAGACCCAGTACTTC	CSVQTSKETQYF	many	TRBV20-1	TRBJ2-5	TRBD2
TGTGCCAGCAGTTTGGGCAGTCCCTACGGGCAGTACTTC	CASSLGSPYGQYF	few	TRBV12-3/TRBV12-4	TRBJ2-7	.
TGTGCCAGCAGCTCCCACAGAGGGGAGACCCAGTACTTC	CASSSHRGETQYF	many	TRBV7-9	TRBJ2-5	.
TGCGCCAGCACCTTGACTAGCAGCGAGCAGTTCTTC	CASTLTSSEQFF	many	TRBV5-1	TRBJ2-1	TRBD2
TGTGCCAGCAGCTTACTACACCGCTCTGGAAACACCATATATTTT	CASSLLHRSGNTIYF	.	TRBV11-2	TRBJ1-3	.
TGTGCCAGCAGCAAGACAGGGCTTGGCACCGGGGAGCTGTTTTTT	CASSKTGLGTGELFF	once	TRBV28	TRBJ2-2	TRBD1
TGTGCCAGCTCACCACCCAGTCAAGTTGAAGCTTTCTTT	CASSPPSQVEAFF	many	TRBV18	TRBJ1-1	.
TGTGCCAGCAGTGCTAGGGAATATAATTCACCCCTCCACTTT	CASSAREYNSPLHF	.	TRBV12-3/TRBV12-4	TRBJ1-6	.
TGTGCCAGTAGTATAGGGGGCTTGGACACCGGGGAGCTGTTTTTT	CASSIGGLDTGELFF	.	TRBV19	TRBJ2-2	.
TGCAGTGCTAGCCGGGGGGGGTCTCAGCCCCAGCATTTT	CSASRGGSQPQHF	few	TRBV20-1	TRBJ1-5	.
TGTGCCAGCAGCCCCGACAGGGGAACTGAAGCTTTCTTT	CASSPDRGTEAFF	many	TRBV2	TRBJ1-1	TRBD1
TGTGCCAGCCTTTGGGGCGTCAATGAGCAGTTCTTC	CASLWGVNEQFF	.	TRBV2	TRBJ2-1	.
TGCGCCAGCAGCCCCTCCGGGACAGGGCTCTACAATGAGCAGTTCTTC	CASSPSGTGLYNEQFF	many	TRBV5-1	TRBJ2-1	TRBD1
TGCAGTGCCCCTGATTGGGGGAGAGGGGACAATGAGCAGTTCTTC	CSAPDWGRGDNEQFF	.	TRBV20-1	TRBJ2-1	.
TGTGCCAGCAGTCACGGGACGGGGGAGCAGTACTTC	CASSHGTGEQYF	.	TRBV6-1	TRBJ2-7	.
TGTGCCAGCTCACCGGTTGCAGGGAACACTGAAGCTTTCTTT	CASSPVAGNTEAFF	many	TRBV18	TRBJ1-1	.
TGTGCCAGCTCACCACCTGGGACAGGGACAGATACGCAGTATTTT	CASSPPGTGTDTQYF	many	TRBV18	TRBJ2-3	TRBD1
TGCGCCAGCAGCTTACAGGGGCCAACATCCTACAATGAGCAGTTCTTC	CASSLQGPTSYNEQFF	many	TRBV5-1	TRBJ2-1	TRBD1
TGTGCCACCCTATCGACTAGCGGGAGTTACGAGCAGTACTTC	CATLSTSGSYEQYF	many	TRBV7-9	TRBJ2-7	TRBD2
TGTGCCAGCAGTGAAGCGGGGTCGGAGACAGGAGGCTACACCTTC	CASSEAGSETGGYTF	many	TRBV6-1	TRBJ1-2	.
TGTGCCAGCAGACTAACTCGACAGGACAACACTGAAGCTTTCTTT	CASRLTRQDNTEAFF	.	TRBV6-1	TRBJ1-1	.
TGTGCCAGCAGCTCCTTAGGACAGGGGTCCTACAATGAGCAGTTCTTC	CASSSLGQGSYNEQFF	many	TRBV11-2	TRBJ2-1	TRBD1
TGTGCCAGCAGCGTAGGGGGACAGAACTATGGCTACACCTTC	CASSVGGQNYGYTF	.	TRBV9	TRBJ1-2	TRBD1
TGTGCCAGCAGCTCTTGGGACCCCAAGGACTATGGCTACACCTTC	CASSSWDPKDYGYTF	few	TRBV5-6	TRBJ1-2	.
TGCAGTGTCAGGGGCGGGATTCAAGAGACCCAGTACTTC	CSVRGGIQETQYF	many	TRBV20-1	TRBJ2-5	.
TGCGCCAGCAGCATAGGCGGAAAACTGTTTTTT	CASSIGGKLFF	few	TRBV5-1	TRBJ1-4	.
TGTGCCAGCAGCCTACAGGGGTACGAGACCCAGTACTTC	CASSLQGYETQYF	many	TRBV3-1	TRBJ2-5	TRBD1
TGCGCCAGCAGTGAGTCGTCGATAGCGGGAGTCTACGAGCAGTACTTC	CASSESSIAGVYEQYF	few	TRBV10-1	TRBJ2-7	TRBD2
TGTGCCAGCAGCCCTAGCCGGGACAGGGCGCAGTACTTC	CASSPSRDRAQYF	many	TRBV12-3/TRBV12-4	TRBJ2-7	TRBD1
TGCGCCAGCAGCCAAGAGGCCAGGACGTTTAGCACAGATACGCAGTATTTT	CASSQEARTFSTDTQYF	.	TRBV4-1	TRBJ2-3	.
TGCAGTGCTGACATCACAGGGGCGAGCTCCTACGAGCAGTACTTC	CSADITGASSYEQYF	many	TRBV20-1	TRBJ2-7	TRBD1
TGTGCCACCTCCACGGACAGTAACAATGAGCAGTTCTTC	CATSTDSNNEQFF	many	TRBV11-3	TRBJ2-1	.
TGTGCCAGCTCATCCACGACAGGTACAATCCAGCCCCAGCATTTT	CASSSTTGTIQPQHF	many	TRBV18	TRBJ1-5	.
TGTGCCAGCAGCGCATCGCACCAAAGAGTCTATGGCTACACCTTC	CASSASHQRVYGYTF	many	TRBV7-2	TRBJ1-2	.
TGTGCCAGCAGCCTCCCGGGACTAGCGGGAGGGCAGAATGAGCAGTTCTTC	CASSLPGLAGGQNEQFF	few	TRBV13	TRBJ2-1	TRBD2
TGTGCCACCAGTGACCGCGGACAGGGCCTCAATCAGCCCCAGCATTTT	CATSDRGQGLNQPQHF	.	TRBV24-1	TRBJ1-5	TRBD1
TGTGCCACCAGTGATTTAGGTGCTAGCGGGGCTCAAGAGACCCAGTACTTC	CATSDLGASGAQETQYF	many	TRBV24-1	TRBJ2-5	TRBD2
TGTGCCAGCAGCGTGGGCGGGACCTACGAGCAGTACTTC	CASSVGGTYEQYF	.	TRBV9	TRBJ2-7	.
TGTGCCAGTAGTACACGGACAGGGGCCGAGCAGTACTTC	CASSTRTGAEQYF	many	TRBV19	TRBJ2-7	TRBD1
TGCGCCAGCAGCTTGAAGGGGGTTCCAGATACGCAGTATTTT	CASSLKGVPDTQYF	few	TRBV5-1	TRBJ2-3	.
TGTGCCAGCAGCCCCGGACACATCTCCCAAGAGACCCAGTACTTC	CASSPGHISQETQYF	.	TRBV6-2/TRBV6-3	TRBJ2-5	.
TGTGCCAGCAGTCCCCTTGGCATAGCGGGAGTCTACAATGAGCAGTTCTTC	CASSPLGIAGVYNEQFF	.	TRBV12-3/TRBV12-4	TRBJ2-1	TRBD2
TGCACCAGCAGCTTGGACTTTGGTTTCCTCTCCTACGAGCAGTACTTC	CTSSLDFGFLSYEQYF	many	TRBV5-1	TRBJ2-7	.
TGTGCCAGCACCCCTTTGGGTTTAAGCTACAATGAGCAGTTCTTC	CASTPLGLSYNEQFF	many	TRBV28	TRBJ2-1	.
TGTGCCAGCAGTGAAGCGCCACGGAACAATAATTCACCCCTCCACTTT	CASSEAPRNNNSPLHF	few	TRBV2	TRBJ1-6	.
TGCAGTGCTAGGGGGGACAGGGGCCACACAGATACGCAGTATTTT	CSARGDRGHTDTQYF	many	TRBV20-1	TRBJ2-3	TRBD1
TGTGCCAGCAGTTCAGGGGGCGCAGATACGCAGTATTTT	CASSSGGADTQYF	.	TRBV28	TRBJ2-3	TRBD1
TGTGCCAGCAGCAGGACTAGCGGGAGGGCCTGGAATGAGCAGTTCTTC	CASSRTSGRAWNEQFF	.	TRBV7-6	TRBJ2-1	TRBD2
TGCAGCGGGGGACTACTCATCAACGATGAGCAGTTCTTC	CSGGLLINDEQFF	many	TRBV29-1	TRBJ2-1	TRBD2
TGTGCCAGCAGCTTAGGACAGATCGATTCAGAAAACAATGAGCAGTTCTTC	CASSLGQIDSENNEQFF	many	TRBV11-3	TRBJ2-1	.
TGTGCCAGCAGCTTAGGGGGACAGGGAGGGAACTATGGCTACACCTTC	CASSLGGQGGNYGYTF	many	TRBV7-2	TRBJ1-2	TRBD1
TGTGCCAGCAGTTTACGGTCGGAACTTGATGCGGAGACCCAGTACTTC	CASSLRSELDAETQYF	many	TRBV28	TRBJ2-5	.
TGTGCCAGCATCGGAAAGGCAGCCTACAATGAGCAGTTCTTC	CASIGKAAYNEQFF	many	TRBV12-3/TRBV12-4	TRBJ2-1	.